This T cell receptor (beta chain) derives from a study of a mutant IDH1 vaccine in newly diagnosed glioma. Study details: Vaccination followed radiotherapy alone by 4-6 weeks, or accompanied temozolomide cycles. Held at week 35, visit V12 was the safety follow-up, and visit V13 followed at week 47.

For this clone: Its antigen is as yet unknown.

Clones were sequenced by immunoSEQ multiplex PCR, and TCRdb holds only the in-frame ones, with some missing. The sample lists some 30,000 clones, roughly 77% occurring once. The CDR3 contains 18 residues. Trimming stripped 1 base from V and 2 bases from J, with 15 bases between. Germline V lookup: CDR1 MGHRA, CDR2 YSYEKL. Time point described: week 35, safety follow-up. It was 300 ug of mutant IDH1 20-mer peptide that made up each vaccine dose, given with topical imiquimod. Diagnosis in the donors showed new WHO grade 3 or 4 astrocytomas that were IDH1-mutant and ATRX-lost. Findings and limits, study-wide: Among patients, 93.3% showed immune responses induced by the vaccine.

This sequence joins TRBV4-1 and TRBJ2-6, with TRBD1 as a possible D gene (5 bases). The receptor was derived from a man aged 25-45 years with glioma. The specimen was PBMCs, collected from a glioma patient whose treatment included an IDH1 peptide vaccine. The CDR3 nucleotides are TGCGCCAGCAGCCAAGGGTTTGTGGGGCGTACTGGGGCCAACGTCCTGACTTTC. Amino acid sequence: CASSQGFVGRTGANVLTF.